This T cell receptor beta chain was sequenced during a study of blood T cell repertoires in COVID-19. For the study at large: From the United States, Italy and Spain came samples of acute and convalescent COVID-19.

The participants were between roughly 18 and 89 years old and came from under 25 US areas. Donors in Cohort 3 counted as recovered after two negative PCRs, clearance, or symptom resolution. Original methodology: For nucleated cells, counts were estimated from reference gene primer amplification. Sequenced by immunoSEQ multiplex PCR; TCRdb stores in-frame clones only, minus some. Clone size and the V and J calls come from that table; the DNA yielded D and trimming. This sample has 200,000 to 250,000 clones; 65% to 85% occur once, and the top ten carry about 3.3%. V was clipped by 5 bases and J by 2 bases, with 10 bases between them. This CDR3 region has 14 residues. Looked up from germline, CDR1 is MNHEY and CDR2 is SVGEGT.

What was sequenced was PBMCs or T cells enriched from blood (not recorded which). The TCR comes from a woman in her sixties who had recovered from COVID-19. V gene TRBV6-2 or TRBV6-3 combines with J gene TRBJ2-1; D unresolved. This chain's CDR3 is CASSLPGPYNEQFF. The CDR3 nucleotides read TGTGCCAGCAGTCTCCCGGGTCCCTACAATGAGCAGTTCTTC.